These 20 T cell receptor beta chains share one sample of origin, sequenced in a study of vaccination and CD4 T cells after COVID-19. These receptors have no known antigen. Sample treatment: 10-day PBMC culture with coronavirus spike peptide pools or control peptides (ViraFEST assay). Cultured CD4+ T cells had their DNA profiled by the Oncomine TCR Beta short-read assay. In TCRdb, the PCR reads were re-called with MiXCR into one record per CDR3 protein. The sample lists some 13,000 distinct CDR3 sequences, about 56% occurring once. The source material was CD4+ T cells from blood, cultured in vitro. The receptors were gathered from a human donor who had recovered from COVID-19.

The DNA of the CDR3 is TGTGCCAGCGCGGAGAACTACGAGCAGTACTTC. This translates into CASAENYEQYF. The rearrangement joins TRBV28 to TRBJ2-7, with D unresolved. From germline, CDR1 is MDHEN and CDR2 SYDVKM. With 8 bases removed from V and 3 bases from J, the gap between germline ends came to 8 bases. CDR3 length equals 11 residues.

This clonotype was observed a single time. A read error may produce the germline difference seen at one junction end. The genes are TRBV6-5 and TRBJ1-5; D gene unclear. The germline CDR1 and CDR2 sequences are MNHEY and SVGAGI. The CDR3 runs to 13 residues. The CDR3 loop reads CASTYSNNQPQHF. The DNA of the CDR3 is TGTGCCAGCACTTACAGTAACAATCAGCCCCAGCATTTT.

In DNA, the CDR3 is TGTGCCACCAGCAGAGATCGGCTTAGCTCCTACAATGAGCAGTTCTTC. Encoded protein: CATSRDRLSSYNEQFF. The chain joins TRBV15 to TRBJ2-1; the D is unclear. V dropped 0 bases and J dropped 0 bases, with 9 bases sitting between them. The CDR3 consists of 16 residues. Germline CDR1 and CDR2: LNHNV and YYDKDF (reference sequence). The full variable domain, its missing parts supplied by reference TRBV15 and TRBJ2-1, is DAMVIQNPRYQVTQFGKPVTLSCSQTLNHNVMYWYQQKSSQAPKLLFHYYDKDFNNEADTPDNFQSRRPNTSFCFLDIRSPGLGDTAMYLCATSRDRLSSYNEQFFGPGTRLTVL.

The chain recombines TRBV27 with TRBJ2-1; 7 bases match TRBD1. The J call may be wrong; the DNA end is better matched by TRBJ2-7. The CDR3 spans 15 residues. The V gene's germline CDR1 is MNHEY and CDR2 SMNVEV (reference sequence). For the CDR3, the DNA is TGTGCCAGCAGTTCCCCTCAGACAGGGTTCGGCGAGCAGTACTTC. Its protein product is CASSSPQTGFGEQYF.

This clonotype was observed a handful of times. The V and J genes are TRBV5-1 and TRBJ1-3; D gene uncertain. The CDR3 covers 14 residues. The germline V gene encodes CDR1 SGHRS and CDR2 YFSETQ. The V and J ends lost 3 bases and 0 bases respectively, with 7 bases between them. This chain's CDR3 is CASSYDNSGNTIYF. In DNA, the CDR3 is TGCGCCAGCAGCTACGACAACTCTGGAAACACCATATATTTT. Together with reference TRBV5-1 and TRBJ1-3, the CDR3 gives the full variable domain: KAGVTQTPRYLIKTRGQQVTLSCSPISGHRSVSWYQQTPGQGLQFLFEYFSETQRNKGNFPGRFSGRQFSNSRSEMNVSTLELGDSALYLCASSYDNSGNTIYFGEGSWLTVV.

The rearrangement links TRBV6-1 to TRBJ2-3; 11 nucleotides agree with TRBD2. CDR1 is MNHNS and CDR2 is SASEGT in the germline V gene. V lost 6 bases and J lost 0; bases outside the gene matches: 5. The CDR3 has 16 amino acids. The CDR3 here is CASRVRTSGSTDTQYF. Written as DNA, the CDR3 is TGTGCCAGCAGGGTACGGACTAGCGGGAGCACAGATACGCAGTATTTT.

This clonotype showed up just a few times. The chain couples TRBV20-1 to TRBJ1-5; no reliable D call. This CDR3 has 16 residues. The germline V gene encodes CDR1 DFQATT and CDR2 SNEGSKA (reference sequence). Trimming left V 0 bases short and J 0 bases short, with 12 bases between. The CDR3 DNA follows: TGCAGTGCTAGAGATGTGGGCGGTTATAGCAATCAGCCCCAGCATTTT. Translating it yields CSARDVGGYSNQPQHF.

The CDR3 nucleotides read TGTGCCAGCAGTGAGCCCGGGACAGGGTTGAACACTGAAGCTTTCTTT. This translates into CASSEPGTGLNTEAFF. V usage is TRBV28 and J usage is TRBJ1-1, with 9 bases identical to TRBD1. The length of the CDR3 is 16 residues. Unmatched junction bases numbered 7, after V lost 5 bases and J lost 0 bases. Germline lookup yields CDR1 MDHEN and CDR2 SYDVKM.

The chain joins TRBV30 to TRBJ1-2; D not certain. The germline V gene has CDR1 GTSNPN and CDR2 SVGIG (reference sequence). Trimming took 1 base from V and 6 from J, leaving 18 bases between them. This CDR3 comprises 15 residues. The CDR3 bases are TGTGCCTGGAGTGACGCGTTGGCCTCCGACCATGGCTACACCTTC. Residues: CAWSDALASDHGYTF.

This clonotype was observed a few times. The rearrangement links TRBV7-9 to TRBJ2-6; maybe TRBD2 (5 bases). Trimming removed 5 bases at V and 2 bases at J, with 16 bases between. The CDR3 runs 17 residues. The germline gives CDR1 SEHNR, CDR2 FQNEAQ (reference sequence). CDR3 sequence reads: CASSPPGSRAGANVLTF. The CDR3 DNA reads as TGTGCCAGCAGCCCGCCGGGGTCGCGGGCTGGGGCCAACGTCCTGACTTTC.

This rearrangement joins TRBV28 to TRBJ2-3, with 10 nucleotides matching TRBD2. This CDR3 is built from 16 residues. V trimming: 3 bases; J trimming: 2 bases; junction bases outside the gene matches: 5. In germline, CDR1 is MDHEN, CDR2 SYDVKM. The DNA for the CDR3 is TGTGCCAGCAGTTTGGCGACTAGCGGGTTCACAGATACGCAGTATTTT. It codes for CASSLATSGFTDTQYF.

The J gene is TRBJ2-1, the V gene TRBV10-1; 7 nucleotides align to TRBD2. The V segment lost 10 bases and the J segment 5 bases; nucleotides outside the gene matches: 11. Looked up from germline, CDR1 is WNHNN and CDR2 is SYGVQD (reference sequence). CDR3 length: 14 residues. CDR3 nucleotide sequence: TGCGCCAACAGCGATAGCGGGTGGGACAATGAGCAGTTCTTC. This gives the protein CANSDSGWDNEQFF.

This clonotype was counted a few times. The rearrangement links TRBV6-1 to TRBJ1-2, with TRBD1 identical over 7 bases. The CDR3 sequence is 15 residues long. In germline, CDR1 is MNHNS, CDR2 SASEGT. J gave up 3 bases and V 5 bases, and 9 bases lay outside the gene matches. CDR3 amino acids: CASSRIGTADYGYTF. The DNA of the CDR3 is TGTGCCAGCAGTCGAATCGGGACAGCCGACTATGGCTACACCTTC.

CDR3 DNA sequence: TGTGCCAGCAGAACCCTAGTTAGAGCGGGACACTGGGAGACCCAGTACTTC. It codes for CASRTLVRAGHWETQYF. J is TRBJ2-5 and V is TRBV6-1, with a weak D call TRBD2 (7 bases). V was shortened by 6 bases and J by 5 bases, with 25 bases between the two germline ends. The CDR3 is 17 amino acids. The germline CDR1 and CDR2 sequences are MNHNS and SASEGT.

About this clonotype itself: Because the CDR3 is missing its conserved closing phenylalanine or tryptophan, this is likely a read error. This rearrangement joins TRBV30 to TRBJ1-2; a possible D gene is TRBD1 (6 bases). The germline V gene has CDR1 GTSNPN and CDR2 SVGIG (reference sequence). CDR3 length equals 13 residues. V dropped 4 bases and J dropped 2 bases, with 11 bases sitting between them. The CDR3 nucleotides are TGTGCCTGGAACGCTCAGGGGAACTATGGCTACACCATC. Translating gives CAWNAQGNYGYTI.

The V and J genes are TRBV2 and TRBJ1-2, with 8 bases matching TRBD1. Trimming took 11 bases from V and 1 from J; bases not matched to a gene: 12. CDR1 SNHLY and CDR2 FYNNEI come from the germline V gene. The CDR3 sequence is 15 residues long. As DNA, the CDR3 is TGTGCCTCCCATGGGGGACAGGCGCTTAACTATGGCTACACCTTC. It is translated as CASHGGQALNYGYTF.

The chain recombines TRBV7-6 with TRBJ2-7; D is unclear. Germline V gene lookup returns CDR1 SGHVS and CDR2 FNYEAQ. CDR3 length: 14 amino acids. The germline V and J ends were trimmed by 1 base and 3 bases, with 10 bases remaining between them. The CDR3 DNA reads as TGTGCCAGCAGCTTAGACGGTCCATACTACGAGCAGTACTTC. Protein product: CASSLDGPYYEQYF.

This clonotype showed up just a few times. This chain uses TRBV27 with TRBJ1-1, with a tentative D call TRBD1 (5 bases). Trimming stripped 5 bases from V and 1 base from J, with 11 bases between. Germline CDR1 reads MNHEY; CDR2 reads SMNVEV (reference sequence). The CDR3 length is 14 residues. CDR3 in DNA: TGTGCCAGCAGTCACCGGGGCCGGAACACTGAAGCTTTCTTT. Translation gives CASSHRGRNTEAFF.

The chain recombines TRBV4-1 with TRBJ1-5, with D possibly matching TRBD1 (5 bases). CDR3 length: 17 residues. Germline CDR1 is MGHRA and CDR2 is YSYEKL. The V end was cut by 2 bases, the J end by 3 bases, with 17 bases between. The CDR3 nucleotides read TGCGCCAGCAGCCAACACCCATTCCGGGGCCCCAATCAGCCCCAGCATTTT. Encoded protein: CASSQHPFRGPNQPQHF.

This clonotype was seen a few times. CDR3 loop: CASSLWGEANYGYTF. The CDR3 region has the DNA TGTGCCAGCAGCCTGTGGGGCGAAGCTAACTATGGCTACACCTTC. The J gene is TRBJ1-2, the V gene TRBV12-3 or TRBV12-4; D is possibly TRBD1 (5 bases). Trimming removed 6 bases at V and 0 bases at J, with 14 bases between. The CDR3 consists of 15 residues.